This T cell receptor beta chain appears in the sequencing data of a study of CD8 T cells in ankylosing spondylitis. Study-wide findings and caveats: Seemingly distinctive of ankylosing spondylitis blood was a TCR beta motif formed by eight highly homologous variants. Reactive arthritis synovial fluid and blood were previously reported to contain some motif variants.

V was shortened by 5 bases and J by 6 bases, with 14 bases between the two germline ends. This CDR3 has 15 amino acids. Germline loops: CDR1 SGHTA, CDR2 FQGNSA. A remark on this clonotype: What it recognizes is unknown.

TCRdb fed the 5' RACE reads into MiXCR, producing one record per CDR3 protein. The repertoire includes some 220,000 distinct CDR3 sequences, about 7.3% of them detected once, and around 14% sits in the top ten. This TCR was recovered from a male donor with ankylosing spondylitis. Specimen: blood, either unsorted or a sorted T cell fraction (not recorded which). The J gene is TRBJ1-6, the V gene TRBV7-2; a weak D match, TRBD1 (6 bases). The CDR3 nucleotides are TGTGCCAGCAGCCCTGACGGCAGGGGTAATTCACCCCTCCACTTT. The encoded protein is CASSPDGRGNSPLHF.